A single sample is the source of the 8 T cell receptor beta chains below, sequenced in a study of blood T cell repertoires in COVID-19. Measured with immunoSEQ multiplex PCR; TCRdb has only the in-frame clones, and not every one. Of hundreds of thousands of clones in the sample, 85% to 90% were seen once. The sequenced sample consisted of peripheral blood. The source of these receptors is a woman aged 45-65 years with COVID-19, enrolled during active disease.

CDR3 coding DNA: TGTGCCAGCAGCGTAGGCGAGGGGACAGGGTGGGATGAGCAGTTCTTC. It is translated as CASSVGEGTGWDEQFF. V is TRBV9 and J is TRBJ2-1, with 9 nucleotides matching TRBD1. With 0 bases clipped from V and 8 bases from J, the junction kept 9 bases outside the gene matches. The CDR3 extends over 16 amino acids. The germline V gene has CDR1 SGDLS and CDR2 YYNGEE.

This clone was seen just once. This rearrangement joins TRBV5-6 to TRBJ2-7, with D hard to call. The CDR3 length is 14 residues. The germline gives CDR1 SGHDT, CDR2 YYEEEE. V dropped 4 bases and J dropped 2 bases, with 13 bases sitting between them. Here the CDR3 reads CASSPRSQTYEQYF. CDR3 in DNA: TGTGCCAGCAGCCCCCGGAGTCAAACCTACGAGCAGTACTTC. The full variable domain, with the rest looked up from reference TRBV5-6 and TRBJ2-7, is DAGVTQSPTHLIKTRGQQVTLRCSPKSGHDTVSWYQQALGQGPQFIFQYYEEEERQRGNFPDRFSGHQFPNYSSELNVNALLLGDSALYLCASSPRSQTYEQYFGPGTRLTVT.

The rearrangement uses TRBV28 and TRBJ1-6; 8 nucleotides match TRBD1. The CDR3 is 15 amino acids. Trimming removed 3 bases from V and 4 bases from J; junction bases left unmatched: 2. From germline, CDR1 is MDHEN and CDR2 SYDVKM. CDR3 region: CASSFGTGYNSPLHF. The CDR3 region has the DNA TGTGCCAGCAGTTTCGGGACAGGTTATAATTCACCCCTCCACTTT.

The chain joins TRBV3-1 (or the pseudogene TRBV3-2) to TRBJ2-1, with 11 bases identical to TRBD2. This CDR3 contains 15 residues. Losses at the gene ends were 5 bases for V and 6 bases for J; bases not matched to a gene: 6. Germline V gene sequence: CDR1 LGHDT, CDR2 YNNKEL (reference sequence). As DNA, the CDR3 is TGTGCCAGCAGCTCGGACGGACTAGCGGGCAATGAGCAGTTCTTC. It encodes CASSSDGLAGNEQFF.

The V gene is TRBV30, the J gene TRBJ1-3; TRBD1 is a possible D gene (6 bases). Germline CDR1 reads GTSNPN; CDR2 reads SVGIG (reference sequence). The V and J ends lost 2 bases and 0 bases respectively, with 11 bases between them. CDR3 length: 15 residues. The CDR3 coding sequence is TGTGCCTGGAGTCCAAACAGGGCCTCTGGAAACACCATATATTTT. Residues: CAWSPNRASGNTIYF.

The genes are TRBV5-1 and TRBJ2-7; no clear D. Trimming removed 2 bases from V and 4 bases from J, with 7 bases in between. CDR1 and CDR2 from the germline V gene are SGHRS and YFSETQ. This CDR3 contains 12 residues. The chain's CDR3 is CASSFGEYEQYF. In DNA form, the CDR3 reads TGCGCCAGCAGCTTTGGAGAGTACGAGCAGTACTTC.

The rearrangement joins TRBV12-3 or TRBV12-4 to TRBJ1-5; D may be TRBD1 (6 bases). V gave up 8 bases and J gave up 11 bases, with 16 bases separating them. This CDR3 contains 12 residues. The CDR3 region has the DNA TGTGCCAGCTCGCCACAGGGCAATACCCAGCATTTT. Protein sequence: CASSPQGNTQHF.

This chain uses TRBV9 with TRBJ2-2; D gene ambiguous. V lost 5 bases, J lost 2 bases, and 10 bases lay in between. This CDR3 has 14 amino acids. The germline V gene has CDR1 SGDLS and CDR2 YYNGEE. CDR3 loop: CASRSGRNTGELFF. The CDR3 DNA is TGTGCCAGCAGATCTGGCAGAAACACCGGGGAGCTGTTTTTT.